These 17 T cell receptor beta chains were sequenced from one sample in a study of T cell repertoires in cytomegalovirus infection. TCRdb reanalysed the reads using MiXCR and keeps one entry per CDR3 protein. The table has about 450,000 distinct CDR3 sequences, approximately 30% seen once. The sequenced material came from PBMCs. Receptors were obtained from a human donor in good health (CMV status not recorded). Some clones in this sample may be carry-over from other donors' samples.

CDR3 coding DNA: TGTGCCAGCTCACTCCAAAAGACAGATTCTTACACTGAAGCTTTCTTT. Translation gives CASSLQKTDSYTEAFF. This chain connects TRBV18 to TRBJ1-1; perhaps TRBD1 as D (5 bases). The CDR3 is made up of 16 amino acids. Trimming left V 4 bases short and J 3 bases short, with 18 bases between. CDR1 and CDR2 from the germline V gene are KGHSH and LQKENI.

There are a few counts of this clonotype. The chain carries TRBV7-3 and TRBJ2-1; D ambiguous. V dropped 2 bases and J dropped 0 bases, with 11 bases sitting between them. Germline V gene sequence: CDR1 SGHTA, CDR2 FQGTGA. This CDR3 is built from 16 residues. CDR3 amino acids: CASSLFGPSSYNEQFF. Here the CDR3 DNA reads TGTGCCAGCAGCTTATTCGGACCGAGCTCCTACAATGAGCAGTTCTTC.

This clonotype was observed a few times. V is TRBV20-1 and J is TRBJ1-2; TRBD1 agrees at 8 bases. The CDR3 spans 12 residues. Germline assignment: CDR1 DFQATT and CDR2 SNEGSKA (reference sequence). J gave up 5 bases and V 6 bases, and 5 bases lay outside the gene matches. CDR3 sequence: CSATGQEYGYTF. In DNA, the CDR3 is TGCAGTGCGACGGGACAGGAGTATGGCTACACCTTC.

This clonotype was seen a handful of times. The chain couples TRBV20-1 to TRBJ2-5; no clear D gene. The V end lost 0 bases, the J end lost 4 bases, and 6 bases lay between the germline ends. The CDR3 consists of 12 residues. The germline gives CDR1 DFQATT, CDR2 SNEGSKA (reference sequence). CDR3 sequence (DNA): TGCAGTGCTAGAGATCGAGGAGAGACCCAGTACTTC. Residues: CSARDRGETQYF.

This clonotype has just a few counts. The J gene is TRBJ1-4, the V gene TRBV6-6; D unclear. CDR1 is MNHNY and CDR2 is SVGAGI in the germline V gene (reference sequence). V was trimmed by 6 bases and J by 1 base, leaving 15 bases between them. CDR3 length: 16 residues. The CDR3 region is CASRPGSRVTNEKLFF. CDR3 DNA sequence: TGTGCCAGCAGACCCGGGAGTCGGGTAACTAATGAAAAACTGTTTTTT.

This clonotype was seen more than once but under ten times. The genes are TRBV20-1 and TRBJ1-1; D remains unclear. CDR1 and CDR2 (germline): DFQATT, SNEGSKA (reference sequence). This CDR3 has 12 amino acids. V lost 4 bases to trimming and J lost 2 bases, with 8 bases between them. CDR3 DNA sequence: TGCAGTGCTATCGCAGGAAACACTGAAGCTTTCTTT. This gives the protein CSAIAGNTEAFF.

This clonotype was seen more than once but under ten times. The chain employs TRBV29-1 and TRBJ2-7; possibly TRBD1 or TRBD2 for D (5 bases each). Per the germline V gene, CDR1 is SQVTM and CDR2 is ANQGSEA. The V end lost 6 bases, the J end lost 4 bases, and 13 bases lay between the germline ends. This CDR3 region has 12 residues. Here the CDR3 DNA reads TGCAGCGTCGGGACGGAAGTTTACGAGCAGTACTTC. Its protein is CSVGTEVYEQYF.

This clonotype was seen a handful of times. The chain has TRBV6-1 and TRBJ2-5, with TRBD2 matching 10 bases. The junction had 6 bases not matched to a gene; V was cut back by 6 bases and J by 2 bases. This CDR3 has 15 residues. The germline gives CDR1 MNHNS, CDR2 SASEGT. The CDR3 protein is CASSQSGGDQETQYF. In DNA, the CDR3 is TGTGCCAGCAGCCAAAGCGGGGGGGATCAAGAGACCCAGTACTTC.

In its sample, this clonotype was seen a few times. This chain joins TRBV5-6 and TRBJ1-4, with D possibly being TRBD1 (6 bases). V was clipped by 3 bases and J by 5 bases, with 17 bases between them. Germline V gene data show CDR1 as SGHDT and CDR2 as YYEEEE. CDR3 length: 16 amino acids. CDR3 coding DNA: TGTGCCAGCAGCTGGGATCCGGGACAAGGGAATGAAAAACTGTTTTTT. It specifies CASSWDPGQGNEKLFF.

This clonotype showed up many times. The chain is built from TRBV7-2 and TRBJ2-3; D possibly corresponds to TRBD2 (6 bases). This CDR3 has 14 residues. Germline assignment: CDR1 SGHTA and CDR2 FQGNSA. V lost 3 bases and J 5 bases, leaving 12 bases between the germline ends. The CDR3 region is CASSFQRAVDTQYF. The CDR3 coding sequence is TGTGCCAGCAGCTTCCAGCGGGCGGTAGATACGCAGTATTTT.

This clonotype has more than one count but fewer than ten. The rearrangement uses TRBV28 and TRBJ2-5; TRBD2 aligns across 8 bases. V gave up 3 bases and J gave up 2 bases; unmatched junction bases: 8. The germline V gene has CDR1 MDHEN and CDR2 SYDVKM. This CDR3 has 16 residues. CDR3: CASSFSAGGLQETQYF. Here the CDR3 DNA reads TGTGCCAGCAGTTTTTCTGCGGGGGGACTTCAAGAGACCCAGTACTTC.

The gene calls are TRBV25-1 and TRBJ2-1; D gene uncertain. The V and J ends lost 4 bases and 2 bases respectively, with 3 bases between them. The CDR3 runs to 12 residues. CDR1 is MGHDK and CDR2 is SYGVNS in the germline V gene. The DNA of the CDR3 is TGTGCCAGCAGTGGCCCCTACAATGAGCAGTTCTTC. This encodes CASSGPYNEQFF. Filled out from reference TRBV25-1 and TRBJ2-1, the complete variable domain reads EADIYQTPRYLVIGTGKKITLECSQTMGHDKMYWYQQDPGMELHLIHYSYGVNSTEKGDLSSESTVSRIRTEHFPLTLESARPSHTSQYLCASSGPYNEQFFGPGTRLTVL.

This clonotype was seen only a few times. CDR3 nucleotides: TGTGCTAGTGGCCGCGACAGTTCAGATACGCAGTATTTT. It yields the protein CASGRDSSDTQYF. This sequence joins TRBV12-5 and TRBJ2-3; D is perhaps TRBD1 (5 bases). Germline loops: CDR1 LGHNT, CDR2 FRNRAP. Between the trimmed V and J ends, which lost 6 bases and 4 bases, there was a span of 11 bases. This CDR3 spans 13 amino acids.

As to this clonotype: Germline and junction disagree at one end, which may indicate a read error. The chain carries TRBV7-3 and TRBJ2-2; 7 bases map to TRBD2. The CDR3 consists of 17 residues. CDR1 is SGHTA and CDR2 is FQGTGA in the germline V gene. CDR3 coding DNA: TGTGCCATCAGCTTATCACCGGGGACTATACCAGGCGGGGAGCTGTTTTTT. Translation gives CAISLSPGTIPGGELFF.

This clonotype was seen many times. V is TRBV12-3 or TRBV12-4 and J is TRBJ2-3; the D is unclear. This CDR3 region has 12 residues. V was trimmed by 6 bases and J by 2 bases, leaving 6 bases between them. The DNA for the CDR3 is TGTGCCAGCAGCCTAAACACAGATACGCAGTATTTT. Residues: CASSLNTDTQYF.

V gene TRBV28 combines with J gene TRBJ2-7; 11 bases align to TRBD2. Germline V CDR1 and CDR2: MDHEN, SYDVKM. The CDR3 has 13 residues. V was clipped by 11 bases and J by 2 bases; unmatched bases: 5. CDR3: CAASGGLPYEQYF. CDR3 in DNA: TGTGCCGCTAGCGGGGGGCTCCCCTACGAGCAGTACTTC.

This clonotype was seen a few times. This chain uses TRBV10-3 with TRBJ1-5, with D maybe TRBD1 (6 bases). The CDR3 totals 16 residues. Germline CDR1 is ENHRY and CDR2 is SYGVKD. The V gene lost 4 bases and the J gene lost 9 bases, with 22 bases spanning the gap. The CDR3 sequence: CAISGAGGGPGRPQHF. CDR3 coding DNA: TGTGCCATCAGTGGCGCTGGGGGCGGCCCCGGACGGCCCCAGCATTTT.